This T cell receptor beta chain was obtained from a study of shared clonotypes between healthy human individuals. This clone has a single count. CDR3 length: 12 amino acids. Germline V CDR1 and CDR2: SQVTM, ANQGSEA. V lost 5 bases and J lost 7, with 12 bases in between. TCRdb's table, derived via immunoSEQ multiplex PCR, lists solely in-frame clones and lacks some. The sample has a few million clones, about nine tenths seen once. This chain connects TRBV29-1 to TRBJ2-1, with no clear D. The sequence was obtained from a man aged 18 to 30 in good health. Some clones in this sample may be carry-over from other donors' samples. Sample: naive CD4+ T cells from PBMCs. Subset indicated: CD45RA+ positively selected. For the CDR3, the DNA is TGCAGCGTTACGATTGGTGGGAATGAGCAGTTCTTC. This gives the protein CSVTIGGNEQFF.